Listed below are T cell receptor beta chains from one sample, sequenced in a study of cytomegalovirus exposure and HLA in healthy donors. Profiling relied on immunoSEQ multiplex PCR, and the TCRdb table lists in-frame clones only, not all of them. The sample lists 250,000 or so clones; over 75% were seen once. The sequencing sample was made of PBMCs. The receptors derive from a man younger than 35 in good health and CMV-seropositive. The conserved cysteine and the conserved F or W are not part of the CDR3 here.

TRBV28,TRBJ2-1,ASKEGKLYNEQF
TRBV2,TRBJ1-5,ASSGDPYNQPQH
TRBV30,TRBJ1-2,AWSTLPNYGYT
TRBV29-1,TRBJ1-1,SGGQSTEAF
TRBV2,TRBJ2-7,ASSAGGVAYEQY
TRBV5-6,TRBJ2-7,ASTQGQGTYEQY
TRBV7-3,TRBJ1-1,ASSPGRGNTEAF
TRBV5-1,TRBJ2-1,ASSLGGTSASSYNEQF
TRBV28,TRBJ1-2,ASNDSRGYT
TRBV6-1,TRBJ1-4,ASSDSSGVEEKLF
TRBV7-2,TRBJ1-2,ASSLGQGGGYT
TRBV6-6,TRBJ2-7,ASSFLQGHEQY
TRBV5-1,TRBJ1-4,ASSSQGTNEKLF
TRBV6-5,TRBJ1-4,ASSYSAGWEKLF
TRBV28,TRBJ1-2,ASSSTGVRGYT
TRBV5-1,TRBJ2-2,ASSLVAQSGTNTGELF
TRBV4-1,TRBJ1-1,ASSQGRVRTGARTEAF
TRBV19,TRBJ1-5,ASSIGRQVAQH
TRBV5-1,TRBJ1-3,ASSPTTGTGAGNTIY
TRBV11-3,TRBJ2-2,ASSLESGGRTGELF
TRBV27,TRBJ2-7,ASGLAGSREQY
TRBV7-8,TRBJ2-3,ASSARGTLYRDTQY
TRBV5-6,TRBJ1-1,ASSLFRANMNTEAF
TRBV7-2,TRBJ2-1,ASSSSPNNEQF
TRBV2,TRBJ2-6,AREGDSGANVLT
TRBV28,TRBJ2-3,ASSGQHAGADTQY
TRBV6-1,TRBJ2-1,ASMGLSYNEQF
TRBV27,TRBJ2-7,ASSSRTDPYEQY